The entry that follows covers one T cell receptor (beta chain) sequence. Its matching antigen is unknown. The data were obtained in a study of read filtering for tumor transcriptome and immune sequencing. Overall study context: By R-ISS, stages I, II and III held about 8, 17 and 7 patients. DNase treatment preceded whole-transcriptome library preparation. Overall study findings and caveats: The sorted CD138-negative fraction was a mixed bone marrow immune population, not purified T cells. Correlation between methods rose after single-read clonotypes were removed.

The length of the CDR3 is 18 residues. V dropped 5 bases and J dropped 1; count of bases not matched to a gene: 12. Germline CDR1 SGHTA, CDR2 FQGNSA. Molecular barcoded adaptors covering alpha/delta and beta/gamma chains were used on 400 ng RNA. TCRdb passed the reads through MiXCR, listing each CDR3 protein once. The profile shows approximately 58,000 distinct CDR3 sequences, 9% to 15% of them singletons. The chain joins TRBV7-2 to TRBJ2-5, with 11 bases identical to TRBD2. This receptor was obtained from a donor at least 40 years old with multiple myeloma. Sequencing was carried out using a population of CD138-negative cells sorted from bone marrow. The CDR3, as DNA: TGTGCCAGCAGCCACCGGGGAGCTAGCGGGGGGATCCAAGAGACCCAGTACTTC. This sequence encodes CASSHRGASGGIQETQYF. Supplemented by reference TRBV7-2 and TRBJ2-5, the full variable domain reads GAGVSQSPSNKVTEKGKDVELRCDPISGHTALYWYRQSLGQGLEFLIYFQGNSAPDKSGLPSDRFSAERTGGSVSTLTIQRTQQEDSAVYLCASSHRGASGGIQETQYFGPGTRLLVL.